Described below is a single T cell receptor beta chain sequence and its context. Clones were sequenced by immunoSEQ multiplex PCR, and TCRdb holds only the in-frame ones, with some missing. The sample includes around 78,000 clones, roughly 80% of them seen just once. In germline, CDR1 is SGHAT, CDR2 FQNNGV. The CDR3 spans 15 residues. The V gene lost 5 bases and the J gene lost 5 bases, with 18 bases spanning the gap. This sample is part of a study of T cell responses to AZD1222 COVID-19 vaccine. This TCR came from an adult in good health. The starting material was peripheral blood, obtained on day 0 of AZD1222 vaccination. The gene calls are TRBV11-2 and TRBJ1-2; TRBD1 is a possible D gene (5 bases). This CDR3 is CASSPFREGEYGYTF. The CDR3 DNA reads TGTGCCAGCAGCCCCTTCCGGGAAGGGGAATATGGCTACACCTTC.